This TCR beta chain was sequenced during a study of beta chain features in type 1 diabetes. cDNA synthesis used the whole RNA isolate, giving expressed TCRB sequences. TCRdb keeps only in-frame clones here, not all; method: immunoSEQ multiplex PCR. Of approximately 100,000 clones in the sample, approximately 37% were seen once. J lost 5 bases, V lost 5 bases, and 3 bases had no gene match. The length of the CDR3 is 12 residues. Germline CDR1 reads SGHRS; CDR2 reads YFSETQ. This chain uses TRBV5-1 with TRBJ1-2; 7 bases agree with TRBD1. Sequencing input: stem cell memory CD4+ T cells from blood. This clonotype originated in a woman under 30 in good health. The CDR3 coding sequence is TGCGCCAGCAGGCCGACAGGGTATGGCTACACCTTC. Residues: CASRPTGYGYTF.